This is a list of T cell receptor beta chains from one sample in a study of blood T cell repertoires in COVID-19. TCRdb's table, derived via immunoSEQ multiplex PCR, lists solely in-frame clones and lacks some. The sample lists 200,000 to 250,000 clones, nearly 90% occurring once. Sequencing was carried out using peripheral blood. The receptors derive from a woman between 18 and 29 years old who had recovered from COVID-19. CDR3s include the opening cysteine and the closing phenylalanine or tryptophan.

J gene,CDR3 length,V gene,CDR3 protein
TRBJ1-1,15,TRBV7-2,CASSTRTEPNTEAFF
TRBJ1-3,14,TRBV30,CACRQHPSGNTIYF
TRBJ2-3,15,TRBV4-2,CASSRPTSGSDTQYF
TRBJ2-7,13,TRBV9,CASSSGTLDEQYF
TRBJ2-3,15,TRBV4-1,CASSQEGTYTDTQYF
TRBJ1-5,17,TRBV6-4,CASNRVLKQYSNQPQHF
TRBJ1-3,15,TRBV5-1,CASSLAGLSGNTIYF
TRBJ2-1,14,TRBV19,CASSISGVYNEQFF
TRBJ1-5,12,TRBV5-6,CASSLADQPQHF
TRBJ1-6,15,TRBV18,CASSPQGAGNSPLHF
TRBJ1-5,14,TRBV10-1,CATNAGSPRQPQHF
TRBJ2-1,15,TRBV4-3,CASSQGTSGFNEQFF
TRBJ1-6,15,TRBV5-5,CASSWAGQGNSPLHF
TRBJ2-2,17,TRBV24-1,CATSDRQVDMNTGELFF
TRBJ1-2,14,TRBV2,CASSSGTANYGYTF
TRBJ2-5,14,TRBV28,CASSPDRGWETQYF
TRBJ1-1,16,TRBV3-1/TRBV3-2,CASSQDKDRVVTEAFF
TRBJ2-2,13,TRBV7-9,CASSWPSTGELFF
TRBJ1-1,15,TRBV27,CASSLSTATNTEAFF
TRBJ2-7,16,TRBV19,CASSIVSGGASYEQYF
TRBJ1-2,12,TRBV9,CASSQRSYGYTF
TRBJ2-1,18,TRBV7-3,CASSLKGSRTSGTNEQFF